One sample yielded the 10 T cell receptor beta chains listed below, sequenced in a study of shared clonotypes between healthy human individuals. The method was immunoSEQ multiplex PCR; TCRdb's version includes in-frame clones alone and lacks a portion of them. The table has about 710,000 clones, 55% to 80% seen once. Input material: memory CD4+ T cells sorted from blood. Subset given: CD45RA-negative fraction. Every receptor here comes from a woman in her 30s in good health.

About this clone itself: Within the sample, other DNA sequences also encode this same CDR3. The V and J genes are TRBV5-1 and TRBJ2-1, with 9 nucleotides matching TRBD2. The CDR3 sequence is 15 residues long. After removal of 4 bases from V and 4 bases from J, the junction contained 6 bases not matched to a gene. Germline V gives CDR1 SGHRS, CDR2 YFSETQ. For the CDR3, the DNA is TGCGCCAGCAGCCTTGGTACTAGCGGGTACAATGAGCAGTTCTTC. Encoded protein: CASSLGTSGYNEQFF.

The J gene is TRBJ2-2, the V gene TRBV6-5, with D uncertain. The CDR3 extends over 12 amino acids. Germline V gene data show CDR1 as MNHEY and CDR2 as SVGAGI. With 5 bases removed from V and 3 bases from J, the gap between germline ends came to 4 bases. The CDR3 region is CASSHDTGELFF. The CDR3 nucleotides read TGTGCCAGCAGTCATGACACCGGGGAGCTGTTTTTT.

This clone has just a few counts. V usage is TRBV23-1 and J usage is TRBJ1-2; TRBD1 might be the D (6 bases). TRBV23-1 falls under the ORF class, with uncertain function. Trimming removed 6 bases at V and 4 bases at J, with 27 bases between. CDR3 length: 18 amino acids. DNA for the CDR3: TGCGCCAGCAGGTCTCGGTGCTGGATGGGGGCGCGGAGCTATGGCTACACCTTC. Protein sequence: CASRSRCWMGARSYGYTF.

This clone was counted once. The chain joins TRBV7-9 to TRBJ2-6; D is possibly TRBD1 or TRBD2 (6 bases each). Trimming pared 2 bases from V and 0 bases from J, leaving 17 bases between. The germline V gene encodes CDR1 SEHNR and CDR2 FQNEAQ (reference sequence). The CDR3 is 19 residues long. CDR3 loop: CASSLFGGRPDSGANVLTF. DNA of the CDR3: TGTGCCAGCAGCTTATTCGGGGGCCGACCGGACTCTGGGGCCAACGTCCTGACTTTC.

This clone was counted only a few times. The chain carries TRBV29-1 and TRBJ2-3, with 9 bases fitting TRBD2. Trimming at V came to 2 bases and at J to 4 bases, leaving 25 bases not matched to a gene. This CDR3 comprises 21 residues. In germline, CDR1 is SQVTM, CDR2 ANQGSEA. Written as DNA, the CDR3 is TGCAGCGTTGAAAGAATCCACAGAGGGCGCGGCGGGAGGGCCCCGCCAGATACGCAGTATTTT. This encodes CSVERIHRGRGGRAPPDTQYF.

This clone was counted a few times. The chain has TRBV25-1 and TRBJ2-5, with a tentative D call TRBD2 (6 bases). The CDR3 extends over 14 amino acids. Germline CDR1 reads MGHDK; CDR2 reads SYGVNS. The V gene lost 2 bases and the J gene lost 4 bases, with 11 bases spanning the gap. CDR3 DNA sequence: TGTGCCAGCAGTGAAGGGACTCTAGGAGAGACCCAGTACTTC. Translating it yields CASSEGTLGETQYF.

J is TRBJ1-4 and V is TRBV29-1; 9 positions agree with TRBD1. This CDR3 has 13 amino acids. Germline V CDR1 and CDR2: SQVTM, ANQGSEA. J was trimmed by 8 bases and V by 7 bases; bases with no gene match: 8. The CDR3 DNA is TGCAGCGCGGGACAGGGTTCGGGAGAAAAACTGTTTTTT. Translating it yields CSAGQGSGEKLFF.

This chain links TRBV13 with TRBJ2-1; D is possibly TRBD2 (6 bases). The CDR3 has 17 residues. The germline gives CDR1 PRHDT, CDR2 FYEKMQ (reference sequence). V was cut by 4 bases and J by 5 bases, with 21 bases left in between. The DNA for the CDR3 is TGTGCCAGCAGCTCCCGGGACTTATTTCATCCCCACAATGAGCAGTTCTTC. This encodes CASSSRDLFHPHNEQFF.

This chain links TRBV2 with TRBJ1-5; 8 bases align to TRBD1. The CDR3 has 15 residues. V lost 4 bases and J lost 1; bases outside the gene matches: 3. Germline values: CDR1 SNHLY, CDR2 FYNNEI. CDR3 residues: CASSGTGTSNQPQHF. As DNA, the CDR3 is TGTGCCAGCAGTGGGACAGGGACGAGCAATCAGCCCCAGCATTTT.

V gene TRBV11-2 combines with J gene TRBJ2-7; TRBD2 aligns across 10 bases. The CDR3 contains 15 residues. V dropped 5 bases and J dropped 7; count of bases not matched to a gene: 11. The germline CDR1 and CDR2 sequences are SGHAT and FQNNGV. The CDR3 DNA is TGTGCCAGCAGCCCGCCGGGACTAGCGACAGGTGAGCAGTACTTC. Its translation is CASSPPGLATGEQYF.